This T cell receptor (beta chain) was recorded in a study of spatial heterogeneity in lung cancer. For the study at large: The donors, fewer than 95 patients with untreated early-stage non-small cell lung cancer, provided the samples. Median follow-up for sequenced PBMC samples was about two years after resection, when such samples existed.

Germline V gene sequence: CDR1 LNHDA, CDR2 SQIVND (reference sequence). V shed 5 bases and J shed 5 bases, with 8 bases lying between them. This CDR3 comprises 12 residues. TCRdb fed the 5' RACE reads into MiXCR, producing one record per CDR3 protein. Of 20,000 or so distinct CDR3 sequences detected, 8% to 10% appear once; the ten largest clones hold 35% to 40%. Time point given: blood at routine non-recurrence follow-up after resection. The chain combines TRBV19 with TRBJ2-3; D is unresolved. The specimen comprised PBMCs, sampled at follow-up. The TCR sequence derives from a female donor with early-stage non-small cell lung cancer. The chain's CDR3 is CASSVPRDTQYF. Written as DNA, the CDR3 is TGTGCCAGTAGTGTCCCGAGAGATACGCAGTATTTT.